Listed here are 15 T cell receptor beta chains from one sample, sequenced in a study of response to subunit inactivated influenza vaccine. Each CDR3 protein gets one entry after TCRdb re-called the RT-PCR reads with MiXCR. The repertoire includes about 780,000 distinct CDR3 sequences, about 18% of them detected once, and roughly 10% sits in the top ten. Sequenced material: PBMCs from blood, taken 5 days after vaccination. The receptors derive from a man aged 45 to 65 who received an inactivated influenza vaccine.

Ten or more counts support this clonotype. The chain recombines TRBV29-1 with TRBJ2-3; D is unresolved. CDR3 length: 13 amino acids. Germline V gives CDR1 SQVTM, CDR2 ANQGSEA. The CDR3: CSVGRASTDTQYF. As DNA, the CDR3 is TGCAGTGTCGGGCGAGCTAGCACAGATACGCAGTATTTT.

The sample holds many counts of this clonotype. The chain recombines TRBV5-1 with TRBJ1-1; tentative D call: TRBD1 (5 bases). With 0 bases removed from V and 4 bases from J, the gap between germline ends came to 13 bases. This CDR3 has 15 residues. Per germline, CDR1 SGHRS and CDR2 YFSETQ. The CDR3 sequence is CASSLAGERGTEAFF. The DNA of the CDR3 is TGCGCCAGCAGCTTGGCGGGGGAACGGGGCACTGAAGCTTTCTTT.

Written as DNA, the CDR3 is TGCAGTGCTAGAGATTCGGTGTATAGCAATCAGCCCCAGCATTTT. Its protein is CSARDSVYSNQPQHF. The rearrangement joins TRBV20-1 to TRBJ1-5; D not certain. Germline lookup yields CDR1 DFQATT and CDR2 SNEGSKA (reference sequence). This CDR3 has 15 amino acids. With 0 bases removed from V and 0 bases from J, the gap between germline ends came to 9 bases.

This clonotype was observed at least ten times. The CDR3 DNA reads TGCAGCGTAAAACAGGTTCTCCAAGAGACCCAGTACTTC. Its protein product is CSVKQVLQETQYF. The genes are TRBV29-1 and TRBJ2-5, with D maybe TRBD1 (5 bases). V dropped 6 bases and J dropped 1 base, with 12 bases sitting between them. This CDR3 region has 13 residues. Per the germline V gene, CDR1 is SQVTM and CDR2 is ANQGSEA.

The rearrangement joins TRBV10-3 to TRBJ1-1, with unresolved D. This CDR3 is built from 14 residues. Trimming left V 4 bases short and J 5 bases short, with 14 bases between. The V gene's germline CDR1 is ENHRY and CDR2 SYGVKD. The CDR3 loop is CAISVVDRRTEAFF. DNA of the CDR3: TGTGCCATCAGTGTGGTAGATAGGAGGACTGAAGCTTTCTTT.

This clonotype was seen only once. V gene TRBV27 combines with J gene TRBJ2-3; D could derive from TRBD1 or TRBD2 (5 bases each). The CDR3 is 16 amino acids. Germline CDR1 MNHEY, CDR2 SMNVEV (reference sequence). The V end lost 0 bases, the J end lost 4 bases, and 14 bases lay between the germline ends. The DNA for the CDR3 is TGTGCCAGCAGTTTATCGAGAATTGGGACGCCAGATACGCAGTATTTT. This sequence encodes CASSLSRIGTPDTQYF.

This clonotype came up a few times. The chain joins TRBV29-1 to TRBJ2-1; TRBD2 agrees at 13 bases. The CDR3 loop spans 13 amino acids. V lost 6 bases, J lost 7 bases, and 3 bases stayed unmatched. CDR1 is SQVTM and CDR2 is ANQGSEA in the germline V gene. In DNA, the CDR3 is TGCAGCGTAGGGACTAGCGGGAATAATGAGCAGTTCTTC. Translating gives CSVGTSGNNEQFF.

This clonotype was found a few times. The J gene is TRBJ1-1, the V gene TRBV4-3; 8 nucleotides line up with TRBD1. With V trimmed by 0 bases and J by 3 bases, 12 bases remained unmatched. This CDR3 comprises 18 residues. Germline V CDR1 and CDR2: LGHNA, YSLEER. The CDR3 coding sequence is TGCGCCAGCAGCCAAGATCTTTCGACCTCAGGGGGCTACACTGAAGCTTTCTTT. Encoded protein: CASSQDLSTSGGYTEAFF.

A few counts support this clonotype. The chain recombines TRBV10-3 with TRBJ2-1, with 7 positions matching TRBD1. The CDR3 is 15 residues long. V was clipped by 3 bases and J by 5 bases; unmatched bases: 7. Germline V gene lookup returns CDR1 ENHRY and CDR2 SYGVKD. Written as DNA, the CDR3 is TGTGCCATCAGTGACTCCTCTGGGACAGACAATGAGCAGTTCTTC. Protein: CAISDSSGTDNEQFF.

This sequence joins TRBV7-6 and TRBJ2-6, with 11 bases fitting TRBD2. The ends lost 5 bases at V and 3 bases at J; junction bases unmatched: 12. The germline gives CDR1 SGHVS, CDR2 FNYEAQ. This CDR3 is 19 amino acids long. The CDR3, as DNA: TGTGCCAGCAGCCGAATACATAGCGGGAGGGCCGATGGGGCCAACGTCCTGACTTTC. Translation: CASSRIHSGRADGANVLTF.

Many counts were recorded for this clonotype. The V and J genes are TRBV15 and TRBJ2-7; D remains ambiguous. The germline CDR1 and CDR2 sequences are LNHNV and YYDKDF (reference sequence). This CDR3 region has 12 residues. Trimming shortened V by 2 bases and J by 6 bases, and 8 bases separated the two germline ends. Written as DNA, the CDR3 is TGTGCCACCAGCAGAAGGTCGTCCGAGCAGTACTTC. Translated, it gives CATSRRSSEQYF.

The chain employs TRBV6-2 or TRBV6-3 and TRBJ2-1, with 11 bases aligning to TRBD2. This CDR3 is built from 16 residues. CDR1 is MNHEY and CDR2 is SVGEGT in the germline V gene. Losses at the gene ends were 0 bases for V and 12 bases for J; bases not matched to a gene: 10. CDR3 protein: CASSYSMGTSGEGQFF. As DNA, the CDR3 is TGTGCCAGCAGTTACTCGATGGGGACTAGCGGAGAGGGGCAGTTCTTC.

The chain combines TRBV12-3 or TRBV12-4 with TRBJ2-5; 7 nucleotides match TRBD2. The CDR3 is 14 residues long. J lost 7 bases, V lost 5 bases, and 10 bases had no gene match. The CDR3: CASSTTSIGGTQYF. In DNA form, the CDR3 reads TGTGCCAGCAGTACGACTAGCATCGGGGGGACCCAGTACTTC.

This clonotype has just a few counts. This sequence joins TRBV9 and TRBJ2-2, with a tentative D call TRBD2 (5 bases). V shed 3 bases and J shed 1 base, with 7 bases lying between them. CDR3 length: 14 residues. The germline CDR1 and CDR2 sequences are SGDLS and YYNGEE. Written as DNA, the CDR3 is TGTGCCAGCAGCGGAGGGCAGAACACCGGGGAGCTGTTTTTT. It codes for CASSGGQNTGELFF.

The CDR3 nucleotides read TGTGCCAGCAGCTTAGTGGAGGGAGTCCACACAGATACGCAGTATTTT. This gives the protein CASSLVEGVHTDTQYF. V and J are TRBV13 and TRBJ2-3; TRBD2 might be the D (6 bases). This CDR3 is built from 16 residues. The V end was cut by 1 base, the J end by 2 bases, with 13 bases between. Germline assignment: CDR1 PRHDT and CDR2 FYEKMQ (reference sequence).